This T cell receptor beta chain appears in the sequencing data of a study of blood T cell repertoires in COVID-19. The CDR3 is made up of 17 amino acids. V shed 4 bases, J shed 0 bases, and the junction held 10 bases outside the gene matches. In germline, CDR1 is SGHKS, CDR2 YYEKEE (reference sequence). The repertoire was sequenced with immunoSEQ multiplex PCR; TCRdb's copy has only in-frame clones and lacks some. The profile shows about 94,000 clones, more than 70% of them singletons. The V gene is TRBV5-5, the J gene TRBJ2-5; 9 bases fit TRBD2. Sequencing was done on a sample of peripheral blood. This TCR came from a human donor with acute or convalescent COVID-19. The donor label of this sample is uncertain. This CDR3 reads CASSPPTRGGDQETQYF. The CDR3 DNA reads TGTGCCAGCAGCCCGCCCACGCGCGGGGGGGACCAAGAGACCCAGTACTTC.